This TCR beta chain was identified in a study of neurological immune-mediated disorders. Study-wide findings and caveats: Healthy controls had more TCR clonal expansion than multiple sclerosis, which showed the least, whereas HTLV-1-associated myelopathy showed the most. In multiple sclerosis patients, the repertoire cluster was unrelated to clinical or MRI findings.

The ends lost 5 bases at V and 0 bases at J; junction bases unmatched: 5. The CDR3 is made up of 16 amino acids. Germline CDR1 and CDR2: SEHNR and FQNEAQ (reference sequence). TCRdb reprocessed the 5' RACE reads with MiXCR, giving one entry per CDR3 protein. The table includes some 60,000 distinct CDR3 sequences, roughly 2.5% detected once. Many counts were recorded for this clonotype. Its antigen is still unknown. This sequence joins TRBV7-9 and TRBJ2-3; 10 bases match TRBD2. The sequence came from a man in his forties or fifties with multiple sclerosis. The specimen was PBMCs. In nucleotides, the CDR3 is TGTGCCAGCAGCATGGGACTAGCGATAAGCACAGATACGCAGTATTTT. Protein: CASSMGLAISTDTQYF. Using reference TRBV7-9 and TRBJ2-3 for the parts outside the CDR3, the full variable domain is DTGVSQNPRHKITKRGQNVTFRCDPISEHNRLYWYRQTLGQGPEFLTYFQNEAQLEKSRLLSDRFSAERPKGSFSTLEIQRTEQGDSAMYLCASSMGLAISTDTQYFGPGTRLTVL.